Below, 27 T cell receptor beta chains from the same sample are listed, as sequenced in a study of patients and donors after allogeneic stem cell transplantation. TCRdb recomputed calls from the RT-PCR reads with MiXCR, one row per CDR3 protein. The top ten hold over 6% of the sample, which has hundreds of thousands of distinct CDR3 sequences, roughly 17% seen once. The specimen was blood, either unsorted or a sorted T cell fraction (not recorded which). Receptor source: a human donor who was either an allogeneic HSCT recipient or a stem cell or donor lymphocyte infusion donor (not recorded which). It is not recorded whose cells these are; they may come from a transplant donor.

This clonotype has a count of ten or more. The CDR3 loop reads CSVENHAYEQYF. The CDR3 nucleotides read TGCAGCGTTGAAAATCACGCCTACGAGCAGTACTTC. The chain uses TRBV29-1 and TRBJ2-7; D is undetermined. The CDR3 totals 12 residues. Per germline, CDR1 SQVTM and CDR2 ANQGSEA. V dropped 2 bases and J dropped 2 bases, with 7 bases sitting between them.

This clonotype was seen only a few times. The rearrangement joins TRBV9 to TRBJ2-3; 8 bases match TRBD2. The CDR3 length is 16 residues. The V gene's germline CDR1 is SGDLS and CDR2 YYNGEE. The ends lost 0 bases at V and 0 bases at J; junction bases unmatched: 3. As DNA, the CDR3 is TGTGCCAGCAGCGTAGACCGGGGGGGAAGCACAGATACGCAGTATTTT. It is translated as CASSVDRGGSTDTQYF.

V and J are TRBV30 and TRBJ2-2, with D possibly matching TRBD2 (6 bases). CDR1 is GTSNPN and CDR2 is SVGIG in the germline V gene (reference sequence). Trimming removed 3 bases from V and 6 bases from J, with 11 bases in between. The CDR3 length is 13 residues. The DNA for the CDR3 is TGTGCCTGGAGCACACGGGAGTCCGGGGAGCTGTTTTTT. Protein sequence: CAWSTRESGELFF.

The chain carries TRBV9 and TRBJ2-5; the D gene is possibly TRBD2 (6 bases). The CDR3 is 14 residues long. CDR1 is SGDLS and CDR2 is YYNGEE in the germline V gene. V shed 0 bases and J shed 5 bases, with 11 bases lying between them. CDR3 loop: CASSVGGGAETQYF. For the CDR3, the DNA is TGTGCCAGCAGCGTAGGTGGAGGGGCCGAGACCCAGTACTTC.

This chain connects TRBV9 to TRBJ1-2; 7 nucleotides line up with TRBD1. This CDR3 region has 15 residues. V shed 3 bases and J 2 bases; nucleotides not matched to a gene: 7. The germline gives CDR1 SGDLS, CDR2 YYNGEE. CDR3 in DNA: TGTGCCAGCAGCGGAACGGACAGGTCCAACTATGGCTACACCTTC. Translating it yields CASSGTDRSNYGYTF.

The chain links TRBV3-1 to TRBJ2-7; the D is unclear. There are 14 residues in the CDR3. V was cut by 6 bases and J by 0 bases, with 12 bases left in between. CDR1 is LGHDT and CDR2 is YNNKEL in the germline V gene (reference sequence). The CDR3, as DNA: TGTGCCAGCAGTAAAGCGATGAGCTCCTACGAGCAGTACTTC. Protein: CASSKAMSSYEQYF.

This clonotype was counted a few times. This rearrangement joins TRBV5-6 to TRBJ2-3, with 8 bases identical to TRBD2. CDR1 and CDR2 (germline): SGHDT, YYEEEE. The V gene end was trimmed by 2 bases and the J gene end by 2 bases; junction bases not matched to a gene: 7. The CDR3 extends over 16 amino acids. The CDR3 DNA is TGTGCCAGCAGCTTTGACGGGGGGGGATACACAGATACGCAGTATTTT. Its protein product is CASSFDGGGYTDTQYF.

The chain recombines TRBV7-2 with TRBJ2-5; no definite D call. The CDR3 extends over 15 amino acids. Trimming removed 3 bases from V and 7 bases from J, with 18 bases in between. CDR1 is SGHTA, CDR2 FQGNSA, per germline. CDR3 DNA: TGTGCCAGCAGCTTCGGTCCAGGCCAAGGGTGGACCCAGTACTTC. Its translation is CASSFGPGQGWTQYF.

This chain links TRBV12-3 or TRBV12-4 with TRBJ2-7; perhaps TRBD1 as D (6 bases). The germline V and J ends were trimmed by 7 bases and 2 bases, with 18 bases remaining between them. The CDR3 contains 15 residues. The chain's CDR3 is CASTSYRVSPYEQYF. DNA for the CDR3: TGTGCCAGCACCTCTTACAGGGTTTCCCCCTACGAGCAGTACTTC.

This sequence joins TRBV4-1 and TRBJ1-4; D is ambiguous. V lost 4 bases and J lost 1, with 16 bases in between. Germline V gene sequence: CDR1 MGHRA, CDR2 YSYEKL. This CDR3 is built from 17 residues. In DNA, the CDR3 is TGCGCCAGCAGCCTCGTGGGAGAACAGCTAACTAATGAAAAACTGTTTTTT. As protein: CASSLVGEQLTNEKLFF.

This clonotype was seen a handful of times. CDR3 in DNA: TGTGCCAGCAGTAGCAGGGACGCAGATACGCAGTATTTT. Amino acid sequence: CASSSRDADTQYF. The genes are TRBV6-2 or TRBV6-3 and TRBJ2-3; D tentatively fits TRBD1 or TRBD2 (5 bases each). CDR3 length: 13 residues. Germline CDR1 and CDR2: MNHEY and SVGEGT. Trimming shortened V by 5 bases and J by 4 bases, and 10 bases separated the two germline ends.

In this sample, this clonotype turned up many times. The rearrangement joins TRBV5-1 to TRBJ2-2; 8 bases line up with TRBD2. Germline V CDR1 and CDR2: SGHRS, YFSETQ. V lost 5 bases to trimming and J lost 5 bases; unmatched junction nucleotides: 8. The CDR3 totals 15 residues. The DNA of the CDR3 is TGCGCCAGCAGTTCAAGCGGGAGAGAAACCGGGGAGCTGTTTTTT. Protein: CASSSSGRETGELFF.

This chain connects TRBV19 to TRBJ1-5; D perhaps matches TRBD1 (5 bases). Trimming removed 4 bases at V and 0 bases at J, with 10 bases between. Germline CDR1 is LNHDA and CDR2 is SQIVND (reference sequence). The CDR3 spans 15 residues. This chain's CDR3 is CASSNRTISNQPQHF. Here the CDR3 DNA reads TGTGCCAGTAGTAACCGGACAATTAGCAATCAGCCCCAGCATTTT.

The V and J genes are TRBV25-1 and TRBJ2-5, with TRBD2 matching 7 bases. This CDR3 is built from 16 residues. J was trimmed by 1 base and V by 3 bases; bases with no gene match: 8. Looked up from germline, CDR1 is MGHDK and CDR2 is SYGVNS. The CDR3 coding sequence is TGTGCCAGCAGTGATTTTGGCGGGAGTCCCCAAGAGACCCAGTACTTC. Translating gives CASSDFGGSPQETQYF.

This clonotype was seen at least ten times. This chain uses TRBV24-1 with TRBJ2-1; TRBD2 agrees at 12 bases. In germline, CDR1 is KGHDR, CDR2 SFDVKD. Losses at the gene ends were 4 bases for V and 7 bases for J; bases not matched to a gene: 7. This CDR3 is built from 16 residues. In DNA form, the CDR3 reads TGTGCCACCAGTGAGGTCGGACTAGCGGGATTTAATGAGCAGTTCTTC. Translation: CATSEVGLAGFNEQFF.

This clonotype was seen only a few times. DNA for the CDR3: TGTGCCAGCAGTGCGCCTAGCGGGAGCCTTCTTTATGAGCAGTTCTTC. Protein product: CASSAPSGSLLYEQFF. This chain connects TRBV12-3 or TRBV12-4 to TRBJ2-1; 10 nucleotides agree with TRBD2. Trimming took 5 bases from V and 8 from J; bases not matched to a gene: 12. This CDR3 comprises 16 residues.

The chain couples TRBV20-1 to TRBJ2-3; D may be TRBD2 (6 bases). Germline CDR1 DFQATT, CDR2 SNEGSKA (reference sequence). The CDR3 is 17 amino acids. With 0 bases removed from V and 3 bases from J, the gap between germline ends came to 19 bases. The CDR3 spells CSARDWGDPTPTDTQYF. Written as DNA, the CDR3 is TGCAGTGCTAGAGATTGGGGGGACCCCACTCCTACAGATACGCAGTATTTT.

This chain links TRBV10-3 with TRBJ1-2; D gene ambiguous. CDR3 length: 13 residues. The germline CDR1 and CDR2 sequences are ENHRY and SYGVKD. Trimming shortened V by 0 bases and J by 4 bases, and 6 bases separated the two germline ends. CDR3 DNA sequence: TGTGCCATCAGTGAGTCTCACAGCTATGGCTACACCTTC. Protein product: CAISESHSYGYTF.

The CDR3: CASRSLANEKLFF. The CDR3 DNA reads TGTGCCAGCAGGTCGTTGGCGAATGAAAAACTGTTTTTT. This chain links TRBV12-3 or TRBV12-4 with TRBJ1-4; no reliable D call. The V end was cut by 6 bases, the J end by 5 bases, with 10 bases between. The CDR3 totals 13 residues.

The chain couples TRBV29-1 to TRBJ2-6, with D perhaps matching TRBD2 (7 bases). The germline CDR1 and CDR2 sequences are SQVTM and ANQGSEA. The CDR3 spans 16 residues. V lost 0 bases, J lost 2 bases, and 11 bases lay in between. The CDR3 DNA sequence: TGCAGCGTTGAAGATCCCGGGGGGCCTGGGGCCAACGTCCTGACTTTC. Its translation: CSVEDPGGPGANVLTF.

The gene calls are TRBV12-3 or TRBV12-4 and TRBJ2-2; D is unclear. The CDR3 runs 13 residues. V was clipped by 4 bases and J by 5 bases, with 8 bases between them. The CDR3 is CASSSVLTGELFF. DNA of the CDR3: TGTGCCAGCAGTTCCGTCCTTACCGGGGAGCTGTTTTTT.

The V and J genes are TRBV2 and TRBJ1-5, with D tentatively TRBD1 (6 bases). There are 16 residues in the CDR3. CDR1 and CDR2 from the germline V gene are SNHLY and FYNNEI. Trimming took 4 bases from V and 6 from J, leaving 19 bases between them. DNA for the CDR3: TGTGCCAGCAGTGCCCTCGGACAGCGACGGAGTCAGCCCCAGCATTTT. Protein: CASSALGQRRSQPQHF.

This clonotype was picked up a small number of times. This chain connects TRBV20-1 to TRBJ1-2; unclear D gene. Between the trimmed V and J ends, which lost 6 bases and 3 bases, there was a span of 17 bases. This CDR3 has 14 residues. CDR1 is DFQATT, CDR2 SNEGSKA, per germline (reference sequence). CDR3 in amino acids: CSARVGYSDYGYTF. CDR3 DNA: TGCAGTGCCCGAGTGGGGTATAGTGACTATGGCTACACCTTC.

The chain is built from TRBV3-1 and TRBJ2-3; 7 bases agree with TRBD2. CDR3 length: 16 residues. V dropped 1 base and J dropped 6; count of bases not matched to a gene: 10. Germline V CDR1 and CDR2: LGHDT, YNNKEL (reference sequence). This chain's CDR3 is CASSQATSVLMDTQYF. The CDR3 coding sequence is TGTGCCAGCAGCCAAGCCACTAGCGTCTTAATGGATACGCAGTATTTT.

In its sample, this clonotype was seen a few times. This chain joins TRBV12-3 or TRBV12-4 and TRBJ2-1; 10 nucleotides align to TRBD1. The CDR3 runs 16 residues. The trim removed 5 bases at V and 6 bases at J, leaving 10 bases unmatched. CDR3 sequence reads: CASSANGQGGSNEQFF. The CDR3 DNA sequence: TGTGCCAGCAGTGCCAACGGACAGGGGGGGTCCAATGAGCAGTTCTTC.

In its sample, this clonotype was seen a few times. The V and J genes are TRBV12-3 or TRBV12-4 and TRBJ2-1; 9 bases line up with TRBD2. V trimming: 5 bases; J trimming: 0 bases; junction bases outside the gene matches: 2. The CDR3 is 15 amino acids. CDR3 region: CASSSGRISYNEQFF. The CDR3 DNA reads as TGTGCCAGCAGTAGCGGGAGGATCTCCTACAATGAGCAGTTCTTC.

This clonotype occurred a few times. V is TRBV18 and J is TRBJ2-5; 9 bases are a match to TRBD1. In germline, CDR1 is KGHSH, CDR2 LQKENI. J was trimmed by 3 bases and V by 4 bases; bases with no gene match: 6. CDR3 size: 15 residues. The CDR3 DNA reads TGTGCCAGCTCACGGTCCGGACAGGGGAAAGAGACCCAGTACTTC. Its translation: CASSRSGQGKETQYF.